Listed below are T cell receptor beta chains from one sample, sequenced in a study of metastatic and nonmetastatic thyroid tumors. MiXCR reprocessed the PCR reads for TCRdb. Of more than 85,000 clones listed, 8% to 9.5% are singletons. The specimen was blood. All receptors come from a female donor with papillary thyroid cancer or a benign thyroid nodule (not recorded which). Some clones in this sample may be carry-over from other donors' samples. The CDR3 runs from the conserved cysteine through the conserved F or W. The order of the fields is D gene, clone size, J gene, V gene, CDR3 DNA, CDR3 protein. A D gene is named only where the DNA matches it firmly. Clone size is stated in some rows and not others, as once, few, many or a class when expanded.

NA,NA,TRBJ2-3,TRBV6-1,TGTGCCAGCAGTGAGACAGGGGAGGGGTCAGATACGCAGTATTTT,CASSETGEGSDTQYF
NA,few,TRBJ2-2,TRBV6-1,TGTGCCAGCAGTGAAGCATCCACCTGGGAGCTGTCTTTT,CASSEASTWELSF
TRBD2,few,TRBJ2-3,TRBV28,TGTGCCAGCAGTTTATTTCCCGGAGGTCTAGCGGGGCTTACGCAGTATTTT,CASSLFPGGLAGLTQYF
TRBD2,NA,TRBJ2-7,TRBV6-1,TGTGCCAGCAGTGAAGCGCTTCGGGCTAGCGGTAGCTCCTACGAGCAGTACTTC,CASSEALRASGSSYEQYF
NA,few,TRBJ2-7,TRBV18,TGTGCCAGCTCACCTCAGGACAGGGAGGGAGAGCAGTACTTC,CASSPQDREGEQYF
NA,many,TRBJ1-2,TRBV11-3,TGTGCCAGCAGCCTCGGCCCAGGCCGGGGAGCTAACTATGGCTACACCTTC,CASSLGPGRGANYGYTF
NA,many,TRBJ2-1,TRBV5-5,TGTGCCAGCAGCTTGGACGAGCAGTTCTTC,CASSLDEQFF
TRBD1,many,TRBJ2-1,TRBV4-2,TGTGCCAGCAGCCAAGATAGAACCGGACAGGTAATCTACAATGAGCAGTTCTTC,CASSQDRTGQVIYNEQFF
NA,many,TRBJ1-6,TRBV7-2,TGTGCCAGCAGCTTATGGACAACCCCACGGGGGGAGTCACCCCTCCACTTT,CASSLWTTPRGESPLHF
TRBD1,many,TRBJ1-6,TRBV9,TGTGCCAGCAGCGTAGCGAGGCCGGGACAGGGGAATTCACCCCTCCACTTT,CASSVARPGQGNSPLHF
NA,many,TRBJ1-3,TRBV4-2,TGTGCCAGCAGCCGCTTTCTGAGCTCTGGAAACACCATATATTTT,CASSRFLSSGNTIYF